Each of the 22 T cell receptor beta chains below was sequenced from the same sample in a study of T cells in Graves' hyperthyroidism and ophthalmopathy. From RNA transcripts, TCR beta CDR3 regions were amplified. HTBI primers drove first-round RT-PCR of the TCR CDR3. TCRdb reanalysed the multiplex PCR reads using MiXCR and keeps one entry per CDR3 protein. The table shows around 600,000 distinct CDR3 sequences, with 16% occurring only once. The specimen was blood. The receptors were sampled from a middle-aged woman with Graves' ophthalmopathy.

This clonotype was detected a few times. This chain connects TRBV4-2 to TRBJ2-7; 10 bases agree with TRBD1. CDR3 size: 16 residues. V lost 2 bases and J lost 1; bases outside the gene matches: 5. Per germline, CDR1 LGHNA and CDR2 YNFKEQ. DNA of the CDR3: TGTGCCAGCAGCCAAACCGGGACAGGGGTTTCCTACGAGCAGTACTTC. It translates to CASSQTGTGVSYEQYF.

In its sample, this clonotype was seen many times. The rearrangement joins TRBV28 to TRBJ2-5; 9 nucleotides align to TRBD1. V trimming: 4 bases; J trimming: 5 bases; junction bases outside the gene matches: 8. The CDR3 runs 15 residues. The germline CDR1 and CDR2 sequences are MDHEN and SYDVKM. CDR3 residues: CASSSRDRDWETQYF. The CDR3, as DNA: TGTGCCAGCAGTTCCCGGGACAGGGACTGGGAGACCCAGTACTTC.

This clonotype was seen only a few times. This chain connects TRBV29-1 to TRBJ1-1; 7 nucleotides match TRBD1. The CDR3 loop spans 14 amino acids. Trimming at V came to 4 bases and at J to 3 bases, leaving 8 bases not matched to a gene. The germline V gene has CDR1 SQVTM and CDR2 ANQGSEA. CDR3 protein: CSVALRRGDTEAFF. CDR3 DNA sequence: TGCAGCGTTGCCCTGCGCAGGGGGGACACTGAAGCTTTCTTT. Full variable domain (outside the CDR3, taken from reference TRBV29-1 and TRBJ1-1): SAVISQKPSRDICQRGTSLTIQCQVDSQVTMMFWYRQQPGQSLTLIATANQGSEATYESGFVIDKFPISRPNLTFSTLTVSNMSPEDSSIYLCSVALRRGDTEAFFGQGTRLTVV.

This clonotype came up many times. The chain combines TRBV3-1 with TRBJ2-3, with 7 bases identical to TRBD1. Trimming cost V 0 bases and J 6 bases; bases outside gene matches: 15. CDR3 length: 18 amino acids. CDR1 is LGHDT and CDR2 is YNNKEL in the germline V gene (reference sequence). Here the CDR3 DNA reads TGTGCCAGCAGCCAAGATGCCCCGGGCGAGGGGGCGCGGGATACGCAGTATTTT. Its translation is CASSQDAPGEGARDTQYF.

This clonotype was seen more than once but under ten times. The chain is built from TRBV5-1 and TRBJ2-2; TRBD1 aligns across 7 bases. Trimming removed 5 bases from V and 1 base from J; junction bases left unmatched: 2. CDR1 and CDR2 from the germline V gene are SGHRS and YFSETQ. The CDR3 contains 14 residues. In nucleotides, the CDR3 is TGCGCCAGCAGTACAGGGGAGAACACCGGGGAGCTGTTTTTT. Translated, it gives CASSTGENTGELFF.

The chain joins TRBV4-1 to TRBJ2-5; 11 nucleotides match TRBD1. V lost 1 base to trimming and J lost 0 bases; unmatched junction nucleotides: 4. CDR1 is MGHRA and CDR2 is YSYEKL in the germline V gene. The CDR3 runs to 17 residues. CDR3: CASSQVGTGGDQETQYF. The CDR3 bases are TGCGCCAGCAGCCAAGTCGGGACAGGGGGAGACCAAGAGACCCAGTACTTC.

The chain is built from TRBV7-3 and TRBJ1-2; D call uncertain. CDR3 length: 9 residues. The V gene lost 5 bases and the J gene lost 10 bases, with 5 bases spanning the gap. CDR1 is SGHTA and CDR2 is FQGTGA in the germline V gene. CDR3 residues: CASSPIYTF. The CDR3, as DNA: TGTGCCAGCAGCCCCATCTACACCTTC.

This clonotype was picked up many times. V gene TRBV13 combines with J gene TRBJ2-5; 7 nucleotides align to TRBD2. Germline-derived CDR1 and CDR2 are PRHDT and FYEKMQ (reference sequence). Losses at the gene ends were 6 bases for V and 4 bases for J; bases not matched to a gene: 11. The CDR3 runs 15 residues. The CDR3 is CASRRAVAGGETQYF. The CDR3 DNA sequence: TGTGCCAGCAGACGGGCCGTAGCGGGCGGAGAGACCCAGTACTTC.

This clonotype was observed at least ten times. The J gene is TRBJ1-5, the V gene TRBV28; TRBD1 aligns across 7 bases. V lost 6 bases to trimming and J lost 1 base; unmatched junction nucleotides: 6. Germline V gives CDR1 MDHEN, CDR2 SYDVKM. This CDR3 contains 15 residues. CDR3 sequence reads: CASRVGGLSNQPQHF. CDR3 DNA: TGTGCCAGCAGGGTAGGGGGCTTAAGCAATCAGCCCCAGCATTTT.

This clonotype was detected a few times. This sequence joins TRBV6-1 and TRBJ2-7; tentative D call: TRBD1 (6 bases). CDR1 and CDR2 (germline): MNHNS, SASEGT. V lost 5 bases and J lost 3, with 14 bases in between. The CDR3 is 14 residues long. CDR3 nucleotide sequence: TGTGCCAGCAGTTCTCAGGGGTCTGGCTACGAGCAGTACTTC. Translating gives CASSSQGSGYEQYF.

This clonotype was picked up many times. This chain links TRBV5-1 with TRBJ1-1; tentatively, D is TRBD1 (5 bases). The CDR3 has 14 residues. V lost 4 bases, J lost 5 bases, and 15 bases lay in between. Germline values: CDR1 SGHRS, CDR2 YFSETQ. Written as DNA, the CDR3 is TGCGCCAGCAGCCTGGACGGCCGGGGGACTGAAGCTTTCTTT. Its translation: CASSLDGRGTEAFF.

This clonotype occurred many times. V is TRBV7-9 and J is TRBJ2-5, with D perhaps matching TRBD1 (5 bases). Germline-derived CDR1 and CDR2 are SEHNR and FQNEAQ (reference sequence). This CDR3 is 14 amino acids long. The V end was cut by 4 bases, the J end by 5 bases, with 14 bases between. The DNA of the CDR3 is TGTGCCAGCAGCTACGCCCTCAGGGTGGAGACCCAGTACTTC. Amino acid sequence: CASSYALRVETQYF.

At least ten counts were recorded for this clonotype. The J gene is TRBJ1-3, the V gene TRBV6-1; TRBD1 aligns across 9 bases. The germline CDR1 and CDR2 sequences are MNHNS and SASEGT. V shed 6 bases and J 6 bases; nucleotides not matched to a gene: 3. This CDR3 is built from 13 residues. The CDR3 nucleotides are TGTGCCAGCAGGCGACAGGGGGAAAACACCATATATTTT. Translated: CASRRQGENTIYF.

J is TRBJ1-6 and V is TRBV6-5; D may be TRBD1 (5 bases). Trimming removed 2 bases at V and 0 bases at J, with 11 bases between. There are 17 residues in the CDR3. In germline, CDR1 is MNHEY, CDR2 SVGAGI. DNA for the CDR3: TGTGCCAGCAGTTACACCCCAGGGCTCTCCTATAATTCACCCCTCCACTTT. Protein: CASSYTPGLSYNSPLHF.

Ten or more counts support this clonotype. The chain joins TRBV2 to TRBJ2-5; TRBD2 matches 11 bases. The germline V gene encodes CDR1 SNHLY and CDR2 FYNNEI. V lost 5 bases to trimming and J lost 4 bases; unmatched junction nucleotides: 6. This CDR3 has 15 amino acids. CDR3 residues: CASSRTGTSGETQYF. For the CDR3, the DNA is TGTGCCAGCAGTAGAACCGGGACTAGCGGAGAGACCCAGTACTTC.

Of note for this clonotype: A clone one base away is much larger, so this may be a read error. J is TRBJ2-1 and V is TRBV11-2; D is ambiguous. The V end was cut by 8 bases, the J end by 6 bases, with 17 bases between. Germline V lookup: CDR1 SGHAT, CDR2 FQNNGV. The CDR3 is made up of 14 amino acids. The CDR3 region has the DNA TGTGCCAGCGGGCCCTCCGCCGGATTCAATGAGCAGTTCTTC. Its translation is CASGPSAGFNEQFF. Based on the CDR3 plus reference TRBV11-2 and TRBJ2-1, the full variable domain is EAGVAQSPRYKIIEKRQSVAFWCNPISGHATLYWYQQILGQGPKLLIQFQNNGVVDDSQLPKDRFSAERLKGVDSTLKIQPAKLEDSAVYLCASGPSAGFNEQFFGPGTRLTVL.

There are many counts of this clonotype. The genes are TRBV28 and TRBJ1-4; the D gene is possibly TRBD1 (6 bases). V dropped 6 bases and J dropped 5 bases, with 13 bases sitting between them. Germline assignment: CDR1 MDHEN and CDR2 SYDVKM. The length of the CDR3 is 14 residues. For the CDR3, the DNA is TGTGCCAGCAGGTCACAGGGCCTAAATGAAAAACTGTTTTTT. It is translated as CASRSQGLNEKLFF.

This clonotype has ten or more counts. The chain recombines TRBV28 with TRBJ2-7; 13 positions match TRBD2. Trimming at V came to 5 bases and at J to 6 bases, leaving 13 bases not matched to a gene. Looked up from germline, CDR1 is MDHEN and CDR2 is SYDVKM. There are 17 residues in the CDR3. The CDR3 coding sequence is TGTGCCAGCAGTAATCCCCCCCGTGGACTAGCGGGAGTCGAGCAGTACTTC. It codes for CASSNPPRGLAGVEQYF.

In its sample, this clonotype was seen a few times. The gene calls are TRBV5-5 and TRBJ2-7; TRBD1 matches 7 bases. The CDR3 loop spans 17 amino acids. Germline CDR1 is SGHKS and CDR2 is YYEKEE (reference sequence). V shed 1 base and J 2 bases; nucleotides not matched to a gene: 12. In DNA form, the CDR3 reads TGTGCCAGCAGCTTGTTGTGGGGGACAGATGCTCCCTACGAGCAGTACTTC. Protein: CASSLLWGTDAPYEQYF.

This clonotype is a singleton in its sample. The chain combines TRBV20-1 with TRBJ2-1; TRBD2 aligns across 10 bases. J gave up 5 bases and V 4 bases, and 8 bases lay outside the gene matches. The germline gives CDR1 DFQATT, CDR2 SNEGSKA (reference sequence). This CDR3 has 15 amino acids. CDR3 in amino acids: CSATTPGLAHNEQFF. The CDR3 coding sequence is TGCAGTGCTACGACTCCGGGACTAGCGCACAATGAGCAGTTCTTC.

V usage is TRBV5-1 and J usage is TRBJ1-4, with D unclear. The CDR3 is 18 amino acids. Per the germline V gene, CDR1 is SGHRS and CDR2 is YFSETQ. Trimming pared 0 bases from V and 7 bases from J, leaving 22 bases between. This CDR3 is CASSLAEGVFHGIEKLFF. Written as DNA, the CDR3 is TGCGCCAGCAGCTTGGCGGAGGGCGTCTTCCATGGTATTGAAAAACTGTTTTTT.

V gene TRBV28 combines with J gene TRBJ2-3; possible D gene TRBD1, 5 bases. The CDR3 is 13 residues long. In germline, CDR1 is MDHEN, CDR2 SYDVKM. The V and J ends lost 6 bases and 2 bases respectively, with 9 bases between them. In DNA form, the CDR3 reads TGTGCCAGCAGGGACACCTTCACAGATACGCAGTATTTT. Translating it yields CASRDTFTDTQYF.